Following are 29 T cell receptor beta chains from one sample sequenced in a study of blood T cell repertoires in COVID-19. The method was immunoSEQ multiplex PCR; TCRdb's version includes in-frame clones alone and lacks a portion of them. The sample yields 150,000 to 200,000 clones, around 85% seen once. Sequences were obtained from peripheral blood. These receptors all stem from a man aged 60 to 69 with COVID-19, enrolled during active disease.

The rearrangement joins TRBV10-3 to TRBJ2-7, with a tentative D call TRBD1 (5 bases). Trimming took 3 bases from V and 0 from J, leaving 9 bases between them. Germline lookup yields CDR1 ENHRY and CDR2 SYGVKD. The CDR3 length is 14 residues. The CDR3 bases are TGTGCCATCAGTGACGGCAGGGCCTCCTACGAGCAGTACTTC. Translating it yields CAISDGRASYEQYF.

The chain joins TRBV29-1 to TRBJ1-1, with 8 bases aligning to TRBD1. Germline V gene sequence: CDR1 SQVTM, CDR2 ANQGSEA. The CDR3 is 11 amino acids. V was pared by 3 bases and J by 6 bases, with 0 bases of the junction left unmatched. The CDR3 protein is CSVDRGPEAFF. The CDR3 DNA reads TGCAGCGTTGACAGGGGGCCTGAAGCTTTCTTT.

The gene calls are TRBV11-1 and TRBJ1-2; D is ambiguous. The V end was cut by 0 bases, the J end by 1 base, with 6 bases between. The CDR3 length is 14 residues. Looked up from germline, CDR1 is SGHAT and CDR2 is FQDESV (reference sequence). CDR3 bases: TGTGCCAGCAGCTTAGCTCCAGATAACTATGGCTACACCTTC. It yields the protein CASSLAPDNYGYTF. The full variable domain, with the rest looked up from reference TRBV11-1 and TRBJ1-2, is EAEVAQSPRYKITEKSQAVAFWCDPISGHATLYWYRQILGQGPELLVQFQDESVVDDSQLPKDRFSAERLKGVDSTLKIQPAELGDSAMYLCASSLAPDNYGYTFGSGTRLTVV.

This chain joins TRBV3-1 (or the pseudogene TRBV3-2) and TRBJ1-6; 8 nucleotides match TRBD1. Germline V gene lookup returns CDR1 LGHDT and CDR2 YNNKEL (reference sequence). V lost 1 base, J lost 9 bases, and 5 bases stayed unmatched. The CDR3 sequence is 15 residues long. The CDR3 DNA sequence: TGTGCCAGCAGCCAAGGCCCAGGGGGCGTTTCACCCCTCCACTTT. Translating it yields CASSQGPGGVSPLHF.

The chain couples TRBV5-4 to TRBJ1-1; TRBD1 matches at 7 bases. CDR3 length: 13 amino acids. V gave up 4 bases and J gave up 8 bases; unmatched junction bases: 8. Germline CDR1 SGHNT, CDR2 YYREEE (reference sequence). This CDR3 reads CASSRGTVGEAFF. The CDR3 DNA is TGTGCCAGCAGCCGTGGGACAGTGGGAGAAGCTTTCTTT.

This rearrangement joins TRBV6-4 to TRBJ1-6; D might be TRBD1 (6 bases). The germline gives CDR1 MRHNA, CDR2 SNTAGT. This CDR3 is built from 14 residues. The V and J ends lost 8 bases and 8 bases respectively, with 16 bases between them. This chain's CDR3 is CASSEETGYSPLHF. The CDR3, as DNA: TGTGCCAGCTCCGAAGAGACAGGTTATTCACCCCTCCACTTT.

This chain connects TRBV27 to TRBJ1-1; 7 bases align to TRBD1. Germline V lookup: CDR1 MNHEY, CDR2 SMNVEV (reference sequence). With 6 bases clipped from V and 4 bases from J, the junction kept 11 bases outside the gene matches. This CDR3 contains 15 residues. CDR3 bases: TGTGCCAGCAGGATGGAGGGGGCTGAAGGCACTGAAGCTTTCTTT. Protein sequence: CASRMEGAEGTEAFF.

The chain recombines TRBV30 with TRBJ1-1; a weak D match, TRBD1 (5 bases). The ends were cut back, 3 bases at V and 0 bases at J, with 8 bases in the middle. The CDR3 is made up of 13 amino acids. Germline CDR1 and CDR2: GTSNPN and SVGIG (reference sequence). For the CDR3, the DNA is TGTGCCTGGAGCAGGGTCGTGAACACTGAAGCTTTCTTT. Translating gives CAWSRVVNTEAFF.

The chain links TRBV21-1 to TRBJ2-1; TRBD2, as called in the table, went unchecked against the DNA. TRBV21-1 is a recognized pseudogene. The CDR3 sequence is 15 residues long. CDR3 nucleotide sequence: TGTGCCAGCAGCAAAGGGTCTAGTCCCTACAATGAGCAGTTCTTC. Its translation: CASSKGSSPYNEQFF.

This clone is a singleton in its sample. The chain recombines TRBV5-4 with TRBJ2-6; possibly TRBD1 for D (6 bases). CDR3 length equals 15 residues. The germline V and J ends were trimmed by 4 bases and 0 bases, with 8 bases remaining between them. CDR1 and CDR2 from the germline V gene are SGHNT and YYREEE (reference sequence). In nucleotides, the CDR3 is TGTGCCAGCAGCAGGGACAACTCTGGGGCCAACGTCCTGACTTTC. Amino acid sequence: CASSRDNSGANVLTF. Full variable domain (missing parts from reference TRBV5-4 and TRBJ2-6): ETGVTQSPTHLIKTRGQQVTLRCSSQSGHNTVSWYQQALGQGPQFIFQYYREEENGRGNFPPRFSGLQFPNYSSELNVNALELDDSALYLCASSRDNSGANVLTFGAGSRLTVL.

As for this clone: Other DNA sequences in this sample translate to the same CDR3. The chain links TRBV9 to TRBJ2-1; D may be TRBD1 (6 bases). The CDR3 loop spans 14 amino acids. V was cut by 0 bases and J by 4 bases, with 8 bases left in between. CDR1 and CDR2 (germline): SGDLS, YYNGEE. The CDR3 protein is CASSVGGGYNEQFF. In nucleotides, the CDR3 is TGTGCCAGCAGCGTAGGAGGGGGATACAATGAGCAGTTCTTC.

The chain links TRBV21-1 to TRBJ2-7; no check of the table's D call, TRBD1, against the DNA was made. TRBV21-1 is assigned pseudogene status. This CDR3 comprises 14 residues. This chain's CDR3 is CASSNRDRGYEQYF. CDR3 in DNA: TGTGCCAGCAGCAATAGGGACAGGGGCTACGAGCAGTACTTC.

V usage is TRBV5-4 and J usage is TRBJ2-7; D remains ambiguous. Trimming took 1 base from V and 6 from J, leaving 14 bases between them. CDR3 length: 14 residues. Germline loops: CDR1 SGHNT, CDR2 YYREEE (reference sequence). The CDR3 here is CASSLTTPSGEQYF. The DNA for the CDR3 is TGTGCCAGCAGCTTGACGACACCCTCCGGCGAGCAGTACTTC.

The J gene is TRBJ2-7, the V gene TRBV27; 7 bases align to TRBD1. This CDR3 region has 15 residues. Germline V gene lookup returns CDR1 MNHEY and CDR2 SMNVEV (reference sequence). After removal of 6 bases from V and 0 bases from J, the junction contained 8 bases not matched to a gene. CDR3 nucleotide sequence: TGTGCCAGCAGCTTGGGACAGCGGACCTCCTACGAGCAGTACTTC. Translated: CASSLGQRTSYEQYF.

Only one count was recorded for this clone. The chain is built from TRBV11-2 and TRBJ2-3, with 13 bases that match TRBD2. Germline V gene sequence: CDR1 SGHAT, CDR2 FQNNGV. V was clipped by 5 bases and J by 3 bases; unmatched bases: 5. The CDR3 is 16 amino acids. CDR3 DNA sequence: TGTGCCAGCAGCGAGGGGACTAGCGGGACAACAGATACGCAGTATTTT. This sequence encodes CASSEGTSGTTDTQYF. Drawing the rest from reference TRBV11-2 and TRBJ2-3, the complete variable domain is EAGVAQSPRYKIIEKRQSVAFWCNPISGHATLYWYQQILGQGPKLLIQFQNNGVVDDSQLPKDRFSAERLKGVDSTLKIQPAKLEDSAVYLCASSEGTSGTTDTQYFGPGTRLTVL.

The chain combines TRBV7-8 with TRBJ1-5; 7 bases fit TRBD1. The CDR3 length is 15 residues. The V gene's germline CDR1 is SGHVS and CDR2 FQNEAQ. Trimming removed 5 bases from V and 6 bases from J; junction bases left unmatched: 10. The CDR3: CASSPTNRGVQPQHF. In nucleotides, the CDR3 is TGTGCCAGCAGCCCCACTAACAGGGGTGTTCAGCCCCAGCATTTT.

V gene TRBV7-2 combines with J gene TRBJ2-7; weak D call: TRBD1 (5 bases). CDR3 length: 15 residues. Germline CDR1 and CDR2: SGHTA and FQGNSA. V lost 0 bases and J 2 bases, leaving 11 bases between the germline ends. CDR3 sequence: CASSLAGQGTYEQYF. CDR3 bases: TGTGCCAGCAGCTTAGCGGGCCAGGGCACCTACGAGCAGTACTTC.

The gene calls are TRBV11-2 and TRBJ2-7; D not resolved. Trimming stripped 6 bases from V and 3 bases from J, with 9 bases between. The germline V gene has CDR1 SGHAT and CDR2 FQNNGV. The CDR3 is made up of 12 amino acids. The CDR3 nucleotides are TGTGCCAGCAGGGCCCCGGGCTACGAGCAGTACTTC. It translates to CASRAPGYEQYF.

This chain joins TRBV12-3 or TRBV12-4 and TRBJ2-7; the D is unclear. The CDR3 is 13 amino acids. V was clipped by 5 bases and J by 1 base, with 9 bases between them. CDR3 loop: CASSLQLSYEQYF. DNA of the CDR3: TGTGCCAGCAGTCTACAGCTTTCCTACGAGCAGTACTTC.

CDR3 in amino acids: CASSTDYEQYF. The CDR3 bases are TGTGCCAGCAGCACTGACTACGAGCAGTACTTC. The chain employs TRBV9 and TRBJ2-7; D gene unclear. Trimming removed 4 bases from V and 3 bases from J, with 5 bases in between. This CDR3 has 11 amino acids. Germline assignment: CDR1 SGDLS and CDR2 YYNGEE.

This chain uses TRBV19 with TRBJ1-5; D unclear. Trimming removed 5 bases from V and 5 bases from J, with 16 bases in between. The CDR3 is made up of 15 amino acids. Looked up from germline, CDR1 is LNHDA and CDR2 is SQIVND (reference sequence). The chain's CDR3 is CASSPPERRHQPQHF. CDR3 bases: TGTGCCAGTAGTCCCCCAGAGCGGAGGCATCAGCCCCAGCATTTT.

The J gene is TRBJ2-3, the V gene TRBV14, with D unresolved. The CDR3 spans 15 residues. Germline V gene sequence: CDR1 SGHDN, CDR2 FVKESK. V was clipped by 1 base and J by 0 bases, with 8 bases between them. Here the CDR3 DNA reads TGTGCCAGCAGCCAAGCAGTTTATAGCACAGATACGCAGTATTTT. Protein product: CASSQAVYSTDTQYF. The whole variable domain, filled in from reference TRBV14 and TRBJ2-3, reads EAGVTQFPSHSVIEKGQTVTLRCDPISGHDNLYWYRRVMGKEIKFLLHFVKESKQDESGMPNNRFLAERTGGTYSTLKVQPAELEDSGVYFCASSQAVYSTDTQYFGPGTRLTVL.

This clone was seen only a few times. The genes are TRBV9 and TRBJ1-6, with TRBD1 matching over 8 bases. CDR3 length: 15 amino acids. Germline V gives CDR1 SGDLS, CDR2 YYNGEE. The V gene end was trimmed by 4 bases and the J gene end by 7 bases; junction bases not matched to a gene: 7. This chain's CDR3 is CASSPPTGENSPLHF. The CDR3 bases are TGTGCCAGCAGCCCCCCGACAGGGGAAAATTCACCCCTCCACTTT.

The chain carries TRBV7-9 and TRBJ2-5; 7 nucleotides line up with TRBD2. This CDR3 is 14 amino acids long. CDR1 is SEHNR and CDR2 is FQNEAQ in the germline V gene (reference sequence). The V segment lost 5 bases and the J segment 4 bases; nucleotides outside the gene matches: 7. The CDR3 region has the DNA TGTGCCAGCAGCACCTATAGCGGGCTAGAGACCCAGTACTTC. This encodes CASSTYSGLETQYF.

The chain uses TRBV27 and TRBJ1-2; 12 nucleotides align to TRBD1. Losses at the gene ends were 5 bases for V and 7 bases for J; bases not matched to a gene: 5. This CDR3 has 14 amino acids. Germline V gene sequence: CDR1 MNHEY, CDR2 SMNVEV (reference sequence). This CDR3 reads CASSPGTGGFGYTF. Written as DNA, the CDR3 is TGTGCCAGCAGTCCCGGGACAGGGGGCTTTGGCTACACCTTC.

This clone came up once. CDR3 nucleotide sequence: TGTGCCACCTCTTTAGGTAGCGGGAGTTATACAGATACGCAGTATTTT. Translated: CATSLGSGSYTDTQYF. The chain is built from TRBV24-1 and TRBJ2-3; 9 bases agree with TRBD2. Germline values: CDR1 KGHDR, CDR2 SFDVKD. The trim removed 9 bases at V and 3 bases at J, leaving 12 bases unmatched. The CDR3 sequence is 16 residues long.

V gene TRBV9 combines with J gene TRBJ1-5; D is uncertain. Per germline, CDR1 SGDLS and CDR2 YYNGEE. V gave up 0 bases and J gave up 1 base, with 8 bases separating them. The CDR3 runs 15 residues. DNA for the CDR3: TGTGCCAGCAGCGTAGCTACGACAAGCAATCAGCCCCAGCATTTT. It specifies CASSVATTSNQPQHF.

The chain has TRBV28 and TRBJ2-7; the D is unclear. Trimming removed 6 bases from V and 2 bases from J, with 2 bases in between. CDR3 length: 10 residues. The germline CDR1 and CDR2 sequences are MDHEN and SYDVKM. CDR3 amino acids: CASSAYEQYF. The CDR3 bases are TGTGCCAGCAGCGCCTACGAGCAGTACTTC.

The CDR3 DNA sequence: TGCGCCAGCAGTGAGGGGGCGCGGGGTGATTCACCCCTCCACTTT. This gives the protein CASSEGARGDSPLHF. The V gene is TRBV10-2, the J gene TRBJ1-6; D is possibly TRBD1 (5 bases). The V gene lost 2 bases and the J gene lost 8 bases, with 13 bases spanning the gap. Germline CDR1 reads WSHSY; CDR2 reads SAAADI. This CDR3 spans 15 amino acids.